What follows describes a single T cell receptor beta chain. PCR amplification relied on 60 Vbeta primers (plus 13 Jbeta primers). Measured with immunoSEQ multiplex PCR; TCRdb has only the in-frame clones, and not every one. This repertoire shows over 150,000 clones, less than 90% found once; its top ten account for 0.38%. This record belongs to a study of cytomegalovirus exposure and HLA in healthy donors. The V gene's germline CDR1 is SGHVS and CDR2 FQNEAQ. The V end was cut by 0 bases, the J end by 7 bases, with 12 bases between. The CDR3 covers 15 residues. Material: PBMCs. The chain joins TRBV7-8 to TRBJ2-2, with D perhaps TRBD1 (5 bases). This TCR was recovered from a boy aged 2 to 10 in good health and CMV-seronegative. Here the CDR3 reads CASSLAGLNGGELFF. The CDR3 DNA reads TGTGCCAGCAGCTTAGCGGGGCTAAACGGCGGGGAGCTGTTTTTT.